This T cell receptor (beta chain) was identified during a study of T cells in Graves' hyperthyroidism and ophthalmopathy. Only a few counts were recorded for this clonotype. Template material for amplifying TCR beta CDR3 regions consisted of RNA transcripts. HTBI primers were employed in a first-round RT-PCR of the TCR CDR3. TCRdb re-called the multiplex PCR reads through MiXCR, storing one row per CDR3 protein. This table has around 520,000 distinct CDR3 sequences, 11% to 15% appearing once. Graves' hyperthyroidism without ophthalmopathy progression within 18 months was termed stable. The study excluded patients with uncontrolled infection, other autoimmune disease, pregnancy or lactation. Used for diagnoses were clinical symptoms, serum thyroxine and TRAb, thyroid ultrasound and orbital computed tomography. From 9 to 10 ml of fresh peripheral blood, PBMCs were isolated. CDR3 size: 17 residues. J gave up 0 bases and V 4 bases, and 4 bases lay outside the gene matches. The V gene's germline CDR1 is SGHRS and CDR2 YFSETQ.

The TCR comes from a woman between 35 and 50 years old with Graves' hyperthyroidism. The sample was blood. The gene calls are TRBV5-1 and TRBJ2-6; 10 nucleotides match TRBD2. DNA for the CDR3: TGCGCCAGCAGCCCCGGACTAGCGGCCTCTGGGGCCAACGTCCTGACTTTC. It is translated as CASSPGLAASGANVLTF.